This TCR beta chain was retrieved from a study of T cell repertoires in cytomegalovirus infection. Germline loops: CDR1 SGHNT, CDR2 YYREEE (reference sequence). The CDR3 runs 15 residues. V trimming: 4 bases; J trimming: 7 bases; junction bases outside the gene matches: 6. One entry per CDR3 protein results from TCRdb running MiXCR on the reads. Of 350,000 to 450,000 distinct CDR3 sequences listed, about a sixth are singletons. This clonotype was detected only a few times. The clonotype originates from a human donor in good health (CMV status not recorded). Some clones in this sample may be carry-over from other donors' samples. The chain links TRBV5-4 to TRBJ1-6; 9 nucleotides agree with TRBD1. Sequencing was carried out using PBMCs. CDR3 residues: CASSPGGQGNSPLHF. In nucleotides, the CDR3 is TGTGCCAGCAGCCCGGGCGGACAGGGGAATTCACCCCTCCACTTT.